Listed here are 10 T cell receptor beta chains from one sample, sequenced in a study of breast tumors, draining lymph nodes, adjacent tissues. MiXCR was run by TCRdb on the multiplex PCR reads, yielding one entry per CDR3 protein. The sample has tens of thousands of distinct CDR3 sequences, under 45% seen once. Sequencing was performed on breast tumor tissue. All receptors derive from a female donor with breast cancer. Some clones in this sample may be carry-over from other donors' samples.

This clonotype was observed at least ten times. V gene TRBV7-3 combines with J gene TRBJ2-5; a possible D gene is TRBD1 (6 bases). This CDR3 has 15 residues. V was clipped by 4 bases and J by 5 bases, with 17 bases between them. Germline assignment: CDR1 SGHTA and CDR2 FQGTGA. CDR3 sequence: CASSYTAGVGETQYF. CDR3 DNA sequence: TGTGCCAGCAGCTACACCGCAGGGGTCGGGGAGACCCAGTACTTC.

This clonotype was detected ten times or more. A much larger clone sits a single nucleotide away, making a read error possible. CDR3 loop: CSAWGRASGAGSGEQYF. In DNA form, the CDR3 reads TGCAGTGCCTGGGGTAGGGCTAGCGGAGCGGGGTCAGGCGAGCAGTACTTC. The genes are TRBV20-1 and TRBJ2-7, with 7 bases lining up with TRBD2. Losses at the gene ends were 6 bases for V and 6 bases for J; bases not matched to a gene: 23. The CDR3 consists of 17 residues. Per germline, CDR1 DFQATT and CDR2 SNEGSKA (reference sequence).

This clonotype showed up just a few times. This rearrangement joins TRBV2 to TRBJ1-6; perhaps TRBD1 as D (6 bases). Germline assignment: CDR1 SNHLY and CDR2 FYNNEI. The CDR3 spans 13 residues. Between the trimmed V and J ends, which lost 11 bases and 5 bases, there was a span of 13 bases. The CDR3 here is CASHREDNSPLHF. CDR3 nucleotides: TGTGCCTCACACAGGGAGGATAATTCACCCCTCCACTTT.

This clonotype was detected many times. The gene calls are TRBV5-8 and TRBJ1-2; weak D call: TRBD1 (5 bases). The germline CDR1 and CDR2 sequences are SGHTS and YDEGEE. V was shortened by 4 bases and J by 1 base, with 17 bases between the two germline ends. This CDR3 contains 16 residues. The CDR3 spells CASSDPRTDSNYGYTF. CDR3 in DNA: TGTGCCAGCAGCGATCCAAGGACTGACAGTAACTATGGCTACACCTTC.

The CDR3 loop is CASNGQGYNEQFF. Written as DNA, the CDR3 is TGTGCCAGCAATGGACAGGGCTACAATGAGCAGTTCTTC. V and J are TRBV2 and TRBJ2-1; TRBD1 matches 8 bases. Trimming removed 7 bases from V and 3 bases from J; junction bases left unmatched: 2. The CDR3 covers 13 residues. The germline V gene has CDR1 SNHLY and CDR2 FYNNEI.

The table lists this clonotype with many counts. A much bigger clone sits one base away, suggesting this may be a read error. This chain uses TRBV6-6 with TRBJ2-3, with TRBD1 identical over 7 bases. The germline V gene has CDR1 MNHNY and CDR2 SVGAGI (reference sequence). V trimming: 5 bases; J trimming: 3 bases; junction bases outside the gene matches: 8. This CDR3 has 15 residues. CDR3 sequence: CASSPTGEKTDTQYF. CDR3 sequence (DNA): TGTGCCAGCAGTCCAACAGGGGAGAAGACAGATACGCAGTATTTT.

This clonotype was picked up many times. The chain uses TRBV20-1 and TRBJ2-7; D ambiguous. Germline lookup yields CDR1 DFQATT and CDR2 SNEGSKA (reference sequence). CDR3 length: 14 residues. The V and J ends lost 1 base and 0 bases respectively, with 10 bases between them. CDR3 DNA sequence: TGCAGTGCTAGAGTGGACGCGAGCTCCTACGAGCAGTACTTC. It encodes CSARVDASSYEQYF.

The V gene is TRBV10-3, the J gene TRBJ1-2, with 9 positions matching TRBD1. Per germline, CDR1 ENHRY and CDR2 SYGVKD. CDR3 size: 15 residues. J was trimmed by 8 bases and V by 6 bases; bases with no gene match: 13. CDR3 sequence (DNA): TGTGCCATCAGGCCCTGGACCGGGACAGGGCAAGGCTACACCTTC. Its translation is CAIRPWTGTGQGYTF.

V gene TRBV12-3 or TRBV12-4 combines with J gene TRBJ1-1; possible D gene TRBD1, 6 bases. CDR3 length equals 15 residues. V was trimmed by 5 bases and J by 4 bases, leaving 17 bases between them. Here the CDR3 DNA reads TGTGCCAGCAGTGGGGGCACAGGGCGGGGCACTGAAGCTTTCTTT. Translation gives CASSGGTGRGTEAFF.

This clonotype was observed at least ten times. The chain joins TRBV29-1 to TRBJ2-7; D not resolved. The CDR3 is made up of 14 amino acids. Germline V gene data show CDR1 as SQVTM and CDR2 as ANQGSEA. V lost 4 bases to trimming and J lost 4 bases, with 17 bases between them. The CDR3 loop reads CSVVIGPQGYEQYF. The CDR3 bases are TGCAGCGTTGTTATAGGACCGCAAGGTTACGAGCAGTACTTC.